The 13 T cell receptor beta chains below all came from one sample that was sequenced in a study of blood T cells in healthy people across ages. A second 7 to 11 cycle PCR used barcoded and J-beta primers. MiXCR, run by TCRdb on the 5' RACE reads, gives a single entry per CDR3 protein. This sample has some 800,000 distinct CDR3 sequences, with 25% found just once. These data were also reused for a study on T cells of mothers and their children.

The sequenced sample was blood. The origin of the receptors is a boy under 18 in good health.

This chain connects TRBV29-1 to TRBJ1-1, with D perhaps matching TRBD1 (5 bases). V lost 3 bases and J lost 4, with 9 bases in between. Germline V CDR1 and CDR2: SQVTM, ANQGSEA. The CDR3 runs to 12 residues. The CDR3 bases are TGCAGCGTTGACTATGGGGGCACTGAAGCTTTCTTT. It encodes CSVDYGGTEAFF.

About this clonotype: Sequence at one end of the junction differs from germline and may be a read error. The chain is built from TRBV7-9 and TRBJ2-3; no definite D call. CDR1 is SEHNR and CDR2 is FQNEAQ in the germline V gene (reference sequence). CDR3 length equals 14 residues. This CDR3 is CTSSFWTTTDTQYF. The CDR3 nucleotides are TGTACCAGCAGCTTCTGGACCACCACAGATACGCAGTATTTT.

The rearrangement joins TRBV7-8 to TRBJ2-1; the match to TRBD2 covers 11 bases. The assigned J gene may be wrong: the sequence end matches TRBJ2-7 better. CDR3 length: 16 amino acids. Germline V gene lookup returns CDR1 SGHVS and CDR2 FQNEAQ. CDR3 in DNA: TGTGCCAGCAGCTTAGAGGTAGCGGGAGGGATCTACGAGCAGTACTTC. Protein: CASSLEVAGGIYEQYF.

V usage is TRBV28 and J usage is TRBJ1-1; TRBD1 matches 8 bases. CDR3 length equals 15 residues. V lost 3 bases to trimming and J lost 4 bases; unmatched junction nucleotides: 7. CDR1 is MDHEN and CDR2 is SYDVKM in the germline V gene. The CDR3: CASSFWTGLSTEAFF. CDR3 nucleotide sequence: TGTGCCAGCAGTTTCTGGACAGGGCTGAGCACTGAAGCTTTCTTT.

The chain links TRBV5-5 to TRBJ2-7; D perhaps matches TRBD1 (6 bases). Per germline, CDR1 SGHKS and CDR2 YYEKEE (reference sequence). The CDR3 length is 16 residues. V was shortened by 1 base and J by 2 bases, with 16 bases between the two germline ends. The CDR3 region has the DNA TGTGCCAGCAGCTTGTTCCCACAGGGAGTGACCTACGAGCAGTACTTC. This encodes CASSLFPQGVTYEQYF. Complete variable domain (other parts from reference TRBV5-5 and TRBJ2-7): DAGVTQSPTHLIKTRGQQVTLRCSPISGHKSVSWYQQVLGQGPQFIFQYYEKEERGRGNFPDRFSARQFPNYSSELNVNALLLGDSALYLCASSLFPQGVTYEQYFGPGTRLTVT.

This clonotype was seen more than once but under ten times. The chain is built from TRBV29-1 and TRBJ2-1; D remains unclear. Trimming removed 7 bases at V and 1 base at J, with 11 bases between. The CDR3 consists of 13 residues. Germline V CDR1 and CDR2: SQVTM, ANQGSEA. The CDR3 loop reads CSADLGSYNEQFF. CDR3 bases: TGCAGCGCTGATCTAGGGTCCTACAATGAGCAGTTCTTC.

The chain has TRBV11-2 and TRBJ2-3; 7 bases agree with TRBD2. Trimming took 3 bases from V and 4 from J; bases not matched to a gene: 7. The CDR3 runs to 15 residues. The germline V gene has CDR1 SGHAT and CDR2 FQNNGV. The CDR3 region has the DNA TGTGCCAGCAGCTTCGAGGGCGGGGGTGCAGATACGCAGTATTTT. Encoded protein: CASSFEGGGADTQYF.

This clonotype was found a few times. The chain has TRBV7-9 and TRBJ2-1; D gene uncertain. The CDR3 loop spans 17 amino acids. Per the germline V gene, CDR1 is SEHNR and CDR2 is FQNEAQ (reference sequence). Trimming shortened V by 0 bases and J by 1 base, and 13 bases separated the two germline ends. The CDR3 DNA reads as TGTGCCAGCAGCTTAGCTAGGATCGACCTATCCTACAATGAGCAGTTCTTC. It codes for CASSLARIDLSYNEQFF.

V gene TRBV7-6 combines with J gene TRBJ2-7; no clear D gene. Trimming shortened V by 5 bases and J by 2 bases, and 13 bases separated the two germline ends. Germline CDR1 is SGHVS and CDR2 is FNYEAQ. The CDR3 has 14 amino acids. CDR3 residues: CASSVLPAPYEQYF. CDR3 DNA sequence: TGTGCCAGCAGCGTCCTACCGGCACCCTACGAGCAGTACTTC. Filled out from reference TRBV7-6 and TRBJ2-7, the complete variable domain reads GAGVSQSPRYKVTKRGQDVALRCDPISGHVSLYWYRQALGQGPEFLTYFNYEAQQDKSGLPNDRFSAERPEGSISTLTIQRTEQRDSAMYRCASSVLPAPYEQYFGPGTRLTVT.

This clonotype was picked up one time. The V call is TRBV15, the J call TRBJ2-3; 7 positions agree with TRBD2. The CDR3 has 16 residues. CDR1 LNHNV and CDR2 YYDKDF come from the germline V gene (reference sequence). V gave up 0 bases and J gave up 1 base; unmatched junction bases: 4. CDR3 protein: CATSRDRSGGTDTQYF. CDR3 DNA sequence: TGTGCCACCAGCAGAGATCGGAGCGGGGGCACAGATACGCAGTATTTT. Variable domain in full (rest from reference TRBV15 and TRBJ2-3): DAMVIQNPRYQVTQFGKPVTLSCSQTLNHNVMYWYQQKSSQAPKLLFHYYDKDFNNEADTPDNFQSRRPNTSFCFLDIRSPGLGDTAMYLCATSRDRSGGTDTQYFGPGTRLTVL.

This sequence joins TRBV3-1 and TRBJ2-7, with TRBD2 matching 7 bases. The CDR3 is 14 amino acids. The V gene end was trimmed by 1 base and the J gene end by 3 bases; junction bases not matched to a gene: 3. Germline loops: CDR1 LGHDT, CDR2 YNNKEL (reference sequence). In DNA, the CDR3 is TGTGCCAGCAGCCAAGGCCTAGCGGACTACGAGCAGTACTTC. Amino acids: CASSQGLADYEQYF.

The chain joins TRBV7-2 to TRBJ2-5; perhaps TRBD1 as D (5 bases). The CDR3 is 15 amino acids. Trimming left V 0 bases short and J 5 bases short, with 13 bases between. CDR1 is SGHTA and CDR2 is FQGNSA in the germline V gene. Here the CDR3 DNA reads TGTGCCAGCAGCTTAGCTCCAGGGTATACCGAGACCCAGTACTTC. Translating gives CASSLAPGYTETQYF. Together with reference TRBV7-2 and TRBJ2-5, the CDR3 gives the full variable domain: GAGVSQSPSNKVTEKGKDVELRCDPISGHTALYWYRQSLGQGLEFLIYFQGNSAPDKSGLPSDRFSAERTGGSVSTLTIQRTQQEDSAVYLCASSLAPGYTETQYFGPGTRLLVL.

This clonotype came up a few times. V usage is TRBV10-3 and J usage is TRBJ2-2, with 15 bases aligning to TRBD2. V was pared by 3 bases and J by 3 bases, with 8 bases of the junction left unmatched. The CDR3 loop spans 19 amino acids. Germline V lookup: CDR1 ENHRY, CDR2 SYGVKD. In DNA form, the CDR3 reads TGTGCCATCAGTGACCCCGGACTAGCGGGAGGGCCGCACACCGGGGAGCTGTTTTTT. Encoded protein: CAISDPGLAGGPHTGELFF.